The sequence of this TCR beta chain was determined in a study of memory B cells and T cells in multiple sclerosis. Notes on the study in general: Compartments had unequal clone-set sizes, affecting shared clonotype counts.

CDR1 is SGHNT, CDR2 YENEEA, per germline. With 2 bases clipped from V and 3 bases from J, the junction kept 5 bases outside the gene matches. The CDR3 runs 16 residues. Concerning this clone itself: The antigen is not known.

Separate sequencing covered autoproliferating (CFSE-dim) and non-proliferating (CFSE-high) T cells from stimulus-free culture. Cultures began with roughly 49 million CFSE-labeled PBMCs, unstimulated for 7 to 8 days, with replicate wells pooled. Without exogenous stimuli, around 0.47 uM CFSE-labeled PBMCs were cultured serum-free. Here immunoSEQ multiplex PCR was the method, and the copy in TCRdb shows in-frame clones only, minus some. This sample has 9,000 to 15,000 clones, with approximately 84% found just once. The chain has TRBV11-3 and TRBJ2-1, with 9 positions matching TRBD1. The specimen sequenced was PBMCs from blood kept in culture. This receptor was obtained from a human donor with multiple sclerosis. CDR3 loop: CASSLSSGQGYNEQFF. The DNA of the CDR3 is TGTGCCAGCAGCTTATCTTCGGGACAGGGCTACAATGAGCAGTTCTTC.